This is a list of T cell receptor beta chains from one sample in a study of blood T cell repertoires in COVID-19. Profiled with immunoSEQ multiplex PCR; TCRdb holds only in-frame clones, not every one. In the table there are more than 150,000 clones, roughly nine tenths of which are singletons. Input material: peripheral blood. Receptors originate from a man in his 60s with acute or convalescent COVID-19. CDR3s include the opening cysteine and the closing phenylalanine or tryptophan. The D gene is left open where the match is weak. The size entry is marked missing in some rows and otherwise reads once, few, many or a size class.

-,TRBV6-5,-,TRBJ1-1,TGTGCCAGCACACGGCCGGGACTCGAGACTGAAGCTTTCTTT,CASTRPGLETEAFF
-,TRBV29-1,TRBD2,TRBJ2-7,TGCAGCGCCATACTAGCGGGGGACGAGCAGTACTTC,CSAILAGDEQYF
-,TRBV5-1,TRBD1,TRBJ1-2,TGCGCCAGCAGCATGGCCGGACAGGGGCATAGCTACACCTTC,CASSMAGQGHSYTF
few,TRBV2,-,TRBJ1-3,TGTGCCAGCACTACACCAGCGGGGGGGGCGTTCGGAAACACCATATATTTT,CASTTPAGGAFGNTIYF
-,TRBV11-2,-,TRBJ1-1,TGTGCCAGCAGCCTCCAGCGTTTCACTGAAGCTTTCTTT,CASSLQRFTEAFF
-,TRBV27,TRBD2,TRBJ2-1,TGTGCCAGCACGGTTCGCGGGGGGGGTAATGAGCAGTTCTTC,CASTVRGGGNEQFF
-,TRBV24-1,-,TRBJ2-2,TGTGCCACCAGTTCAGGGCCCGGGGAGCTGTTTTTT,CATSSGPGELFF
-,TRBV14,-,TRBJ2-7,TGTGCCAGCAGCCAAGACGCCTTGGGGGGGCCTAAGGGCGAGCAGTACTTC,CASSQDALGGPKGEQYF
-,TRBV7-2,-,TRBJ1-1,TGTGCCAGCAGCTCCCCCGTCGGTAGCTTTGGAGCTTTCTTT,CASSSPVGSFGAFF
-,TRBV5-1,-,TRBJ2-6,TGCGCCAGCAGCTTGGAGGGGAGGGGGGCCAACGTCCTGACTTTC,CASSLEGRGANVLTF
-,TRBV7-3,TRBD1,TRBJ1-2,TGTGCCAGCAGTCCGATGAGAGGACAGGGGGCTTTCACCTTC,CASSPMRGQGAFTF
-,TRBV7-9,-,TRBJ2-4,TGTGCCAGCAGCTACGGGGACTCCGAAAACATTCAGTACTTC,CASSYGDSENIQYF
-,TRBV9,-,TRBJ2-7,TGTGCCAGCAGCGTAGGAGCCCAGGGAACCTACGAGCAGTACTTC,CASSVGAQGTYEQYF
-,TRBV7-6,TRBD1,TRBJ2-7,TGTGCCAGCAGCTTATATCCCCAGGGGGCGAACTCCTACGAGCAGTACTTC,CASSLYPQGANSYEQYF
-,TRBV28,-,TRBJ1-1,TGTGCCAGCATCCGGTGGAGCGGCACTGAAGCTTTCTTT,CASIRWSGTEAFF
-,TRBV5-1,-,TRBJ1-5,TGCGCCAGCAGCTTGAAGGGTGGAGAGGGTCAGCCCCAGCATTTT,CASSLKGGEGQPQHF
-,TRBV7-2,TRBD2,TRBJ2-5,TGTGCCAGCAGCACCAAAGCGGGGCCTGCGGGGACCCAGTACTTC,CASSTKAGPAGTQYF
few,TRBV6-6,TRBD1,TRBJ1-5,TGTGCCAGCAGTTACCTACAGGGGAGTCAGCCCCAGCATTTT,CASSYLQGSQPQHF
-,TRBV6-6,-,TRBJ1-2,TGTGCCAGCAGCCACCGGGACAAGTATGGCTACACCTTC,CASSHRDKYGYTF
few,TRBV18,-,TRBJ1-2,TGTGCCAGCTCACCACGTCCCAGCGACTCCTACACCTTC,CASSPRPSDSYTF
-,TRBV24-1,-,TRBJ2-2,TGTGCCACCAGCCAGGACAAGAACACCGGGGAGCTGTTTTTT,CATSQDKNTGELFF
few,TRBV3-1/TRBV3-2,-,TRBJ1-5,TGTGCCAGCAGCCAAGCGAGAACCCAGCCCCAGCATTTT,CASSQARTQPQHF
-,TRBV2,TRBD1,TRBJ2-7,TGTGCCAGTAGGACAGGGGGCTACGAGCAGTACTTC,CASRTGGYEQYF